The rows below give T cell receptor beta chains drawn from one sample of a study of cytomegalovirus exposure and HLA in healthy donors. Method: immunoSEQ multiplex PCR; TCRdb's copy keeps in-frame clones and lacks some. The sample comprises over 150,000 clones, roughly 79% of which are singletons, and about 2.8% rests with the top ten. The sample taken for sequencing was PBMCs. These receptors originate from a man younger than 35 in good health and CMV-seronegative. Both conserved end residues are trimmed from each CDR3. The order of the fields is V gene, J gene, CDR3 protein.

V: TRBV7-8
J: TRBJ1-2
CDR3: AGSLRLGESGYGYT

V: TRBV2
J: TRBJ2-3
CDR3: ASSGQGYTDTQY

V: TRBV11-2
J: TRBJ2-5
CDR3: ASSPLAGGPETQY

V: TRBV19
J: TRBJ1-1
CDR3: ASSASGAQNTEAF

V: TRBV2
J: TRBJ2-2
CDR3: ASSVGQPSWTGELF

V: TRBV5-6
J: TRBJ2-1
CDR3: ASSFGTGNEQF

V: TRBV11-3
J: TRBJ2-1
CDR3: ASSFSSSYNEQF

V: TRBV6-6
J: TRBJ2-7
CDR3: ASSYPGQGDYEQY

V: TRBV19
J: TRBJ1-6
CDR3: ASSATLIPGSSPLH

V: TRBV4-3
J: TRBJ2-5
CDR3: ASSQQPGQGSETQY

V: TRBV2
J: TRBJ2-1
CDR3: ASSLTSGQYNEQF

V: TRBV5-1
J: TRBJ2-7
CDR3: ASSLGPSGGDEQY

V: TRBV4-1
J: TRBJ1-6
CDR3: ASSQDGSYSPLH

V: TRBV5-4
J: TRBJ2-5
CDR3: ARTPAGDSETQY

V: TRBV9
J: TRBJ2-7
CDR3: ASGPTGGTLYEQY

V: TRBV6-5
J: TRBJ1-1
CDR3: ASSYETGVAGIAF

V: TRBV7-9
J: TRBJ1-4
CDR3: ASSPPWTGGNEKLF

V: TRBV19
J: TRBJ2-5
CDR3: ASSGFRTDFQETQY

V: TRBV6-4
J: TRBJ2-3
CDR3: ASSSGTGGADTQY

V: TRBV5-4
J: TRBJ2-5
CDR3: ASSLNRPIQETQY

V: TRBV6-6
J: TRBJ2-7
CDR3: ASSPGTTREQY

V: TRBV9
J: TRBJ2-7
CDR3: ASSGGDRGYEQY

V: TRBV6-5
J: TRBJ1-3
CDR3: ASSYSAGPSGNTIY

V: TRBV28
J: TRBJ1-1
CDR3: ASRLGQRNTEAF

V: TRBV10-2
J: TRBJ2-3
CDR3: ASSLAGGTDTQY

V: TRBV28
J: TRBJ2-5
CDR3: ASSSAGTGSEETQY

V: TRBV28
J: TRBJ2-1
CDR3: ASSLGGLSYNEQF

V: TRBV27
J: TRBJ1-2
CDR3: ASRGTGGQGYT

V: TRBV27
J: TRBJ1-5
CDR3: ASSRSGGQPQH

V: TRBV6-4
J: TRBJ2-1
CDR3: ASSDSPRANEQF